This entry concerns a single T cell receptor beta chain. Its antigen is currently unknown. Repertoires were generated with immunoSEQ multiplex PCR, while TCRdb's copy carries only in-frame clones and drops some. The sample lists over 45,000 clones; 65% to 80% were seen once. This entry is derived from a study of vaccination effects on CD4 cells after COVID-19. Study at large: Antigen-specific CD4+ T cells were expanded (with viral peptide pools) by the ViraFEST assay ahead of sequencing.

Germline loops: CDR1 KGHDR, CDR2 SFDVKD. CDR3 size: 13 residues. V was shortened by 4 bases and J by 7 bases, with 10 bases between the two germline ends. Whole-study results and caveats: The study found that only 1 of 255 vaccine-induced clones from healthy vaccinees cross-reacted with common cold coronaviruses.

An approximately ten-day culture period preceded the isolation of CD4+ T cells. The healthy vaccine recipients, who had no prior SARS-CoV-2 infection, showed negative nucleocapsid antibodies. The chain has TRBV24-1 and TRBJ1-5; a weak D match, TRBD1 (5 bases). Specimen: CD4+ T cells from PBMCs cultured without peptide, collected before COVID-19 vaccination. The receptor comes from a human donor who received a COVID-19 vaccine. CDR3 in DNA: TGTGCCACCAGTGACGCGGGACGGCAGCCCCAGCATTTT. Its protein product is CATSDAGRQPQHF.